This note documents a single T cell receptor (beta chain) sequence. The sample originates from a study of blood T cell repertoires in COVID-19. Across the whole study: T cells, B-cell-depleted T cells, or PBMCs provided the cDNA or gDNA that served as material.

The CDR3 consists of 19 residues. V was shortened by 0 bases and J by 5 bases, with 26 bases between the two germline ends. Germline lookup yields CDR1 PRHDT and CDR2 FYEKMQ (reference sequence). This table comes from immunoSEQ multiplex PCR, and its TCRdb copy is limited to in-frame clones, with some not included. The table has 84,000 or so clones, about 83% seen once. The sequence came from a man between 65 and 85 years old with COVID-19, enrolled during active disease. The chain employs TRBV13 and TRBJ2-7, with D possibly being TRBD2 (7 bases). The source material was peripheral blood. The CDR3 DNA reads TGTGCCAGCAGCTTAGGCTGGTGGGCGGGGGCCAGCCGCCCCCACGAGCAGTACTTC. This gives the protein CASSLGWWAGASRPHEQYF.